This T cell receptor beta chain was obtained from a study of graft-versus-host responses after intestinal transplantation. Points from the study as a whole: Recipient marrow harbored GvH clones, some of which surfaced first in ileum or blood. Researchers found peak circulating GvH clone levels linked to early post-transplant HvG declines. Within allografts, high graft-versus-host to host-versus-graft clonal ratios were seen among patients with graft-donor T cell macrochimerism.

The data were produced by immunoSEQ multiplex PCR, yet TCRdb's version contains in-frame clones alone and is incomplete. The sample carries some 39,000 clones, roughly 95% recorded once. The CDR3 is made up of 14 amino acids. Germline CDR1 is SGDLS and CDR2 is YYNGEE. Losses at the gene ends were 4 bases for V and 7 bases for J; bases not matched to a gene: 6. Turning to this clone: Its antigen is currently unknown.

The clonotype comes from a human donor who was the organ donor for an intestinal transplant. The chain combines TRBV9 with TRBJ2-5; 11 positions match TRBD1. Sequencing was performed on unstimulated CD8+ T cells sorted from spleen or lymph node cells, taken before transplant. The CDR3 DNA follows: TGTGCCAGCAGCTCAGTGGGACAGGGGGGGACCCAGTACTTC. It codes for CASSSVGQGGTQYF.